The sample holds a few counts of the clone carrying this T cell receptor beta chain. These data come from a study of blood T cell repertoires in COVID-19. Looking at the study overall: Acute and convalescent COVID-19 samples came from the United States, Italy and Spain.

TCRdb's copy holds only in-frame clones and misses some; the assay was immunoSEQ multiplex PCR. The table shows around 20,000 clones, with 87% occurring only once. Sequencing was done on a sample of peripheral blood. The TCR originated in a human donor in a cohort sampled during active COVID-19. The donor label of this sample is uncertain.

This CDR3 is CASSYLAGANTGELFF. Written as DNA, the CDR3 is TGTGCCAGCAGCTACCTAGCGGGGGCGAACACCGGGGAGCTGTTTTTT. J is TRBJ2-2 and V is TRBV7-3; 10 nucleotides match TRBD2. Trimming removed 4 bases from V and 0 bases from J; junction bases left unmatched: 2. The germline V gene encodes CDR1 SGHTA and CDR2 FQGTGA. The CDR3 has 16 amino acids.